One sample yielded the 32 T cell receptor beta chains listed below, sequenced in a study of CD4 T cells in lung cancer. Mutant 27-mer peptides stimulated the PBMCs for more than 10 days before restimulation with peptide-pulsed autologous B cells. The sorted cells were live T cells secreting IFNgamma after restimulation with peptide-pulsed B cells. For about 14 to 22 days, sorted cells were expanded at around 3 or 10 per well. These TCRs' antigens remain unknown. TCRdb's table, derived via immunoSEQ multiplex PCR, lists solely in-frame clones and lacks some. The data contain a few hundred clones, about 91% of them seen just once; the ten biggest clones take up approximately 90%. The sequencing input was a CD4+ T cell line or clone grown in culture. The receptor set was obtained from a woman aged 60 to 75 with non-small cell lung cancer. Some clones in this sample may be carry-over from other donors' samples.

This rearrangement joins TRBV10-3 to TRBJ1-5; no firm D call. The V gene lost 3 bases and the J gene lost 0 bases, with 9 bases spanning the gap. The CDR3 is 15 residues long. Germline V gives CDR1 ENHRY, CDR2 SYGVKD. CDR3 residues: CAISDSEISNQPQHF. For the CDR3, the DNA is TGTGCCATCAGTGACTCAGAAATTAGCAATCAGCCCCAGCATTTT.

V gene TRBV5-4 combines with J gene TRBJ1-2, with D uncertain. CDR1 and CDR2 (germline): SGHNT, YYREEE (reference sequence). The length of the CDR3 is 16 residues. The V and J ends lost 0 bases and 5 bases respectively, with 17 bases between them. Here the CDR3 reads CASSLDSAELGYGYTF. The CDR3 DNA is TGTGCCAGCAGCTTGGACTCTGCGGAGCTCGGGTATGGCTACACCTTC. Full variable domain (remainder filled in from reference TRBV5-4 and TRBJ1-2): ETGVTQSPTHLIKTRGQQVTLRCSSQSGHNTVSWYQQALGQGPQFIFQYYREEENGRGNFPPRFSGLQFPNYSSELNVNALELDDSALYLCASSLDSAELGYGYTFGSGTRLTVV.

With regard to this clone: The germline gene is not matched at one end of the junction; a read error may be the cause. This chain joins TRBV9 and TRBJ2-2, with 10 bases aligning to TRBD2. Germline V gives CDR1 SGDLS, CDR2 YYNGEE. This CDR3 is 15 amino acids long. The CDR3 DNA reads as TGCGCCAGCAGTGGTAGCGGGGGGCACACCGGGGAGCTGTTTTTT. Residues: CASSGSGGHTGELFF.

In this sample, this clone turned up once. The rearrangement joins TRBV4-2 to TRBJ2-3, with a weak D call TRBD2 (6 bases). V lost 0 bases to trimming and J lost 1 base, with 11 bases between them. Germline-derived CDR1 and CDR2 are LGHNA and YNFKEQ. This CDR3 comprises 16 residues. CDR3 in DNA: TGTGCCAGCAGCCAAGACCCGCGGAGGGGCACAGATACGCAGTATTTT. This gives the protein CASSQDPRRGTDTQYF.

In regard to this clone: A far larger clone differs by one base, so this is likely a read error. Distinct nucleotide sequences in the sample also encode this CDR3. The V call is TRBV6-5, the J call TRBJ2-2; 10 positions match TRBD2. V shed 5 bases and J 3 bases; nucleotides not matched to a gene: 3. The CDR3 covers 15 residues. From germline, CDR1 is MNHEY and CDR2 SVGAGI. The CDR3 region is CASSGSGGHTGELFF. The CDR3 DNA sequence: TGTGCCAGCAGTGGTAGCGGGGGGCACACCGGGGAGCTGTTTTTT.

The chain carries TRBV28 and TRBJ2-2; 12 nucleotides agree with TRBD2. This CDR3 is 16 amino acids long. CDR1 is MDHEN and CDR2 is SYDVKM in the germline V gene. The V segment lost 5 bases and the J segment 7 bases; nucleotides outside the gene matches: 8. CDR3 sequence reads: CASSTLAGGLDGELFF. The CDR3 DNA reads as TGTGCCAGCAGTACCCTAGCGGGAGGGCTGGACGGGGAGCTGTTTTTT.

This sequence joins TRBV25-1 and TRBJ2-2; no clear D. With 8 bases removed from V and 0 bases from J, the gap between germline ends came to 13 bases. The CDR3 loop spans 15 amino acids. Germline CDR1 reads MGHDK; CDR2 reads SYGVNS. CDR3 sequence (DNA): TGTGCCAGCGCCCAATCTCACTCGAACACCGGGGAGCTGTTTTTT. It specifies CASAQSHSNTGELFF.

This chain joins TRBV5-1 and TRBJ2-7; a weak D match, TRBD1 (6 bases). Trimming pared 5 bases from V and 4 bases from J, leaving 16 bases between. CDR3 length: 14 residues. Germline V CDR1 and CDR2: SGHRS, YFSETQ. The CDR3 loop is CASRRVTGQYEQYF. CDR3 sequence (DNA): TGCGCCAGCAGAAGGGTGACAGGTCAATACGAGCAGTACTTC.

V is TRBV28 and J is TRBJ1-5; no definite D call. Trimming removed 5 bases at V and 5 bases at J, with 10 bases between. This CDR3 region has 13 residues. From germline, CDR1 is MDHEN and CDR2 SYDVKM. The CDR3 sequence: CASSGQIHQPQHF. Written as DNA, the CDR3 is TGTGCCAGCAGTGGGCAGATCCATCAGCCCCAGCATTTT.

The J gene is TRBJ2-1, the V gene TRBV9, with 12 bases identical to TRBD2. Per the germline V gene, CDR1 is SGDLS and CDR2 is YYNGEE. The CDR3 consists of 21 residues. V dropped 0 bases and J dropped 0; count of bases not matched to a gene: 13. The chain's CDR3 is CASSVGYKKTSGRSSYNEQFF. CDR3 DNA: TGTGCCAGCAGCGTAGGATACAAAAAGACTAGCGGGAGAAGCTCCTACAATGAGCAGTTCTTC.

A remark on this clone: Distinct nucleotide sequences in the sample also encode this CDR3. The chain employs TRBV29-1 and TRBJ1-1, with 7 nucleotides matching TRBD1. The CDR3 runs 13 residues. Germline-derived CDR1 and CDR2 are SQVTM and ANQGSEA. J was trimmed by 5 bases and V by 4 bases; bases with no gene match: 7. The CDR3 reads CSVGDRVFTEAFF. DNA of the CDR3: TGCAGCGTTGGGGACAGAGTATTTACTGAAGCTTTCTTT.

The chain recombines TRBV11-1 with TRBJ2-3; D is possibly TRBD1 or TRBD2 (5 bases each). Trimming took off 1 base at V and 1 base at J, with 9 bases between the two ends. Germline lookup yields CDR1 SGHAT and CDR2 FQDESV (reference sequence). The CDR3 extends over 15 amino acids. CDR3 coding DNA: TGTGCCAGCAGCTTAGACTTGGGGGGCACAGATACGCAGTATTTT. It translates to CASSLDLGGTDTQYF.

This chain links TRBV14 with TRBJ2-3, with 10 bases matching TRBD2. The germline gives CDR1 SGHDN, CDR2 FVKESK. J was trimmed by 4 bases and V by 0 bases; bases with no gene match: 7. CDR3 length: 17 residues. This CDR3 reads CASSQDRAGGPSDTQYF. In DNA, the CDR3 is TGTGCCAGCAGCCAAGATCGAGCGGGAGGGCCTTCAGATACGCAGTATTTT.

The chain has TRBV30 and TRBJ1-6, with D maybe TRBD1 (6 bases). Trimming shortened V by 0 bases and J by 5 bases, and 8 bases separated the two germline ends. Germline values: CDR1 GTSNPN, CDR2 SVGIG (reference sequence). This CDR3 contains 14 residues. The CDR3, as DNA: TGTGCCTGGAGTGTACGGGACAATAATTCACCCCTCCACTTT. Amino acid sequence: CAWSVRDNNSPLHF.

This rearrangement joins TRBV6-1 to TRBJ1-2; D is perhaps TRBD1 (5 bases). CDR1 is MNHNS and CDR2 is SASEGT in the germline V gene. CDR3 size: 14 residues. Trimming stripped 0 bases from V and 8 bases from J, with 13 bases between. CDR3 coding DNA: TGTGCCAGCAGTGAAGCTGGGGGGAGTGAAGGCTACACCTTC. Protein: CASSEAGGSEGYTF.

The J gene is TRBJ2-1, the V gene TRBV5-1; D unclear. The CDR3 is made up of 15 amino acids. The V end lost 0 bases, the J end lost 2 bases, and 9 bases lay between the germline ends. Looked up from germline, CDR1 is SGHRS and CDR2 is YFSETQ. CDR3: CASSLVGGPYNEQFF. The CDR3 nucleotides read TGCGCCAGCAGCTTGGTAGGTGGGCCCTACAATGAGCAGTTCTTC.

This chain joins TRBV10-3 and TRBJ2-2, with TRBD2 identical over 10 bases. This CDR3 is 15 amino acids long. The trim removed 4 bases at V and 3 bases at J, leaving 2 bases unmatched. From germline, CDR1 is ENHRY and CDR2 SYGVKD. The CDR3 DNA follows: TGTGCCATCAGTGGTAGCGGGGGGCACACCGGGGAGCTGTTTTTT. This encodes CAISGSGGHTGELFF.

V and J are TRBV18 and TRBJ2-5, with D possibly matching TRBD1 (6 bases). CDR1 is KGHSH, CDR2 LQKENI, per germline. The CDR3 is 15 amino acids. Trimming stripped 2 bases from V and 1 base from J, with 11 bases between. As DNA, the CDR3 is TGTGCCAGCTCACCAAGCCAGGGGTTCCAAGAGACCCAGTACTTC. Translating gives CASSPSQGFQETQYF.

This chain connects TRBV27 to TRBJ2-7, with 9 positions matching TRBD2. Looked up from germline, CDR1 is MNHEY and CDR2 is SMNVEV (reference sequence). The CDR3 spans 15 residues. Germline trimming cut 6 bases from V and 4 bases from J; bases unmatched to any gene: 10. Here the CDR3 DNA reads TGTGCCAGCAGGCCTACTAGCGGGTACTGGTACGAGCAGTACTTC. It codes for CASRPTSGYWYEQYF.

The rearrangement links TRBV7-2 to TRBJ1-1, with D possibly being TRBD1 (5 bases). With 0 bases removed from V and 7 bases from J, the gap between germline ends came to 12 bases. The CDR3 covers 14 residues. Germline V gene lookup returns CDR1 SGHTA and CDR2 FQGNSA. CDR3 sequence reads: CASSLAPRDREAFF. CDR3 sequence (DNA): TGTGCCAGCAGCTTAGCCCCCAGGGACCGTGAAGCTTTCTTT.

This clone was seen a single time. The V and J genes are TRBV4-1 and TRBJ2-1; 15 positions agree with TRBD2. With 0 bases clipped from V and 12 bases from J, the junction kept 9 bases outside the gene matches. CDR1 MGHRA and CDR2 YSYEKL come from the germline V gene. CDR3 length equals 17 residues. The chain's CDR3 is CASSQDLFGLAGGAQFF. For the CDR3, the DNA is TGCGCCAGCAGCCAAGATTTATTCGGACTAGCGGGAGGGGCGCAGTTCTTC.

The rearrangement uses TRBV7-8 and TRBJ1-2; TRBD1 might be the D (5 bases). The germline gives CDR1 SGHVS, CDR2 FQNEAQ. V lost 5 bases and J 1 base, leaving 20 bases between the germline ends. The CDR3 runs 17 residues. Here the CDR3 reads CASSPRIPGRVNYGYTF. The CDR3 bases are TGTGCCAGCAGCCCGCGAATACCGGGGCGCGTTAACTATGGCTACACCTTC. Complete variable domain (other parts from reference TRBV7-8 and TRBJ1-2): GAGVSQSPRYKVAKRGQDVALRCDPISGHVSLFWYQQALGQGPEFLTYFQNEAQLDKSGLPSDRFFAERPEGSVSTLKIQRTQQEDSAVYLCASSPRIPGRVNYGYTFGSGTRLTVV.

The chain recombines TRBV6-4 with TRBJ2-3, with D tentatively TRBD2 (5 bases). Trimming took off 2 bases at V and 2 bases at J, with 14 bases between the two ends. The CDR3 has 16 amino acids. CDR1 and CDR2 (germline): MRHNA, SNTAGT. CDR3 sequence: CASSDTSKAATDTQYF. The CDR3 coding sequence is TGTGCCAGCAGTGACACATCAAAAGCGGCCACAGATACGCAGTATTTT.

This clone rates as large. CDR3 nucleotides: TGTGCCAGCAGCGGGGAGGGGTTCAGGGAAGTTGCCGCCGGGGAGCTGTTTTTT. Protein: CASSGEGFREVAAGELFF. This sequence joins TRBV9 and TRBJ2-2, with 7 bases aligning to TRBD2. Losses at the gene ends were 3 bases for V and 6 bases for J; bases not matched to a gene: 17. This CDR3 comprises 18 residues. Germline V lookup: CDR1 SGDLS, CDR2 YYNGEE.

In the case of this clone: The junction shows a germline mismatch at one end, possibly a read error. The chain combines TRBV4-2 with TRBJ2-3; 11 nucleotides line up with TRBD2. The CDR3 sequence is 14 residues long. CDR1 LGHNA and CDR2 YNFKEQ come from the germline V gene. CDR3 loop: CASRHGTSGDTQYF. The CDR3 DNA sequence: TGTGCCAGCCGCCACGGGACTAGCGGAGATACGCAGTATTTT.

This chain links TRBV5-1 with TRBJ2-3; D uncertain. Germline V lookup: CDR1 SGHRS, CDR2 YFSETQ. V was pared by 6 bases and J by 4 bases, with 12 bases between. The CDR3 runs to 13 residues. The CDR3 here is CASKPLSSDTQYF. CDR3 nucleotides: TGCGCCAGCAAACCACTTTCGTCAGATACGCAGTATTTT.

The V and J genes are TRBV5-1 and TRBJ2-1; 10 bases agree with TRBD2. CDR3 length: 15 amino acids. The ends lost 2 bases at V and 2 bases at J; junction bases unmatched: 1. Germline CDR1 and CDR2: SGHRS and YFSETQ. CDR3 region: CASSFLAGAYNEQFF. The CDR3 DNA reads as TGCGCCAGCAGCTTTCTAGCGGGAGCCTACAATGAGCAGTTCTTC.

This chain uses TRBV11-3 with TRBJ2-1; D might be TRBD1 (6 bases). Germline-derived CDR1 and CDR2 are SGHNT and YENEEA. Between the trimmed V and J ends, which lost 2 bases and 2 bases, there was a span of 13 bases. The CDR3 is 16 amino acids. The CDR3 bases are TGTGCCAGCAGCTTACGTGCAGGGGAAACCTACAATGAGCAGTTCTTC. Translating gives CASSLRAGETYNEQFF.

The chain couples TRBV5-8 to TRBJ2-3; D is perhaps TRBD1 (6 bases). Germline V gene data show CDR1 as SGHTS and CDR2 as YDEGEE. CDR3 length: 16 residues. Trimming removed 2 bases from V and 4 bases from J, with 17 bases in between. In DNA form, the CDR3 reads TGTGCCAGCAGCTTCTCCCTGGGGGCAGGACCAGATACGCAGTATTTT. It encodes CASSFSLGAGPDTQYF.

The genes are TRBV28 and TRBJ1-2; TRBD1 is a possible D gene (5 bases). This CDR3 spans 13 amino acids. The germline V gene has CDR1 MDHEN and CDR2 SYDVKM. V lost 6 bases and J 4 bases, leaving 12 bases between the germline ends. CDR3 coding DNA: TGTGCCAGCAGCCGCGGCGGGGCCTATGGCTACACCTTC. Translation: CASSRGGAYGYTF.

The chain links TRBV10-2 to TRBJ2-2; tentatively, D is TRBD1 or TRBD2 (5 bases each). Trimming cost V 4 bases and J 10 bases, with 19 bases left between them. Per germline, CDR1 WSHSY and CDR2 SAAADI. The CDR3 sequence is 15 residues long. The DNA of the CDR3 is TGCGCCAGCAGTGGTAGCGAGGGGCACGCCGAGGAGCTGTTTTTT. It codes for CASSGSEGHAEELFF.

The V gene is TRBV10-2, the J gene TRBJ2-2; TRBD2 matches 7 bases. Per germline, CDR1 WSHSY and CDR2 SAAADI. The CDR3 is made up of 14 amino acids. V dropped 4 bases and J dropped 3; count of bases not matched to a gene: 2. This CDR3 is CASSGSGHTGELFF. The CDR3 nucleotides are TGCGCCAGCAGTGGTAGCGGGCACACCGGGGAGCTGTTTTTT.